This T cell receptor beta chain is from a study of shared T cell receptors in the human thymus. The method was immunoSEQ multiplex PCR; TCRdb's version includes in-frame clones alone and lacks a portion of them. The repertoire holds 700,000 or so clones, 70% to 90% seen once, with over 0.008% in the top ten. Germline V CDR1 and CDR2: MDHEN, SYDVKM. The CDR3 contains 15 residues. J gave up 3 bases and V 6 bases, and 8 bases lay outside the gene matches. These same records also appear under a second study, on human thymus T cells. From that paper: During corrective heart surgery, resections were taken, and the thymus tissue came from them. Thymic and blood repertoires appeared to carry a bias in their V and J gene usage.

The sequencing sample was made of thymocytes. This receptor was identified in a girl younger than two with a congenital heart defect. V is TRBV28 and J is TRBJ1-5, with 7 bases lining up with TRBD1. The CDR3 DNA is TGTGCCAGCAGGGACCGGGACAGCTTCAATCAGCCCCAGCATTTT. Residues: CASRDRDSFNQPQHF.